This TCR beta chain came from a study of T cell clonality in common variable immunodeficiency. Notes on the study in general: Reportedly, TCR beta sequences from common variable immunodeficiency showed fewer deletions and N-nucleotide insertions.

This table comes from immunoSEQ multiplex PCR, and its TCRdb copy is limited to in-frame clones, with some not included. The table lists tens of thousands of clones, with no singletons. The germline gives CDR1 GTSNPN, CDR2 SVGIG (reference sequence). This CDR3 spans 12 amino acids. With respect to this clone: Its matching antigen is unknown. The CDR3 extends 3 residues past the end of the read, so its final part is completed from the germline J gene.

The sequencing input was peripheral blood mononuclear cells. The V gene is TRBV30, the J gene TRBJ1-1, with 7 bases identical to TRBD1. The clonotype was recovered from a human donor with common variable immunodeficiency. Partial CDR3 DNA: TGTGCCTGGGGAGACAGGGTTGAAGAA. Translated, it gives CAWGDRVEE. From start to end, the CDR3 is CAWGDRVEEAFF.